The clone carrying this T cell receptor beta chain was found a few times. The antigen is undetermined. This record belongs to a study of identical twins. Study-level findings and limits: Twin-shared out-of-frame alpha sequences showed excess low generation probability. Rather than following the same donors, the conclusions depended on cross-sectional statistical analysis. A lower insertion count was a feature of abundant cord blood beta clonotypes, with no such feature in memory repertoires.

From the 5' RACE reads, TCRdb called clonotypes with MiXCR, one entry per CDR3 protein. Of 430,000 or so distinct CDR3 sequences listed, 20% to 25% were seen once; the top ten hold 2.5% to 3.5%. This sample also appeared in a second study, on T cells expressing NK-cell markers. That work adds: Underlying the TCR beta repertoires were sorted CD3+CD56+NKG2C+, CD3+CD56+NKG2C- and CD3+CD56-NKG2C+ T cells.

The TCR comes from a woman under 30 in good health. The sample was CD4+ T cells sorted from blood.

The CDR3 region is CASSPQGGQFAQYF. In nucleotides, the CDR3 is TGTGCCAGCAGCCCGCAGGGTGGTCAATTTGCGCAGTACTTC. The genes are TRBV7-2 and TRBJ2-7; D perhaps matches TRBD1 (5 bases). This CDR3 has 14 amino acids. Trimming removed 5 bases from V and 9 bases from J, with 20 bases in between. Looked up from germline, CDR1 is SGHTA and CDR2 is FQGNSA.